These T cell receptor beta chains were read from a single sample in a study of T cell changes during pregnancy in multiple sclerosis. Here immunoSEQ multiplex PCR was the method, and the copy in TCRdb shows in-frame clones only, minus some. The table lists approximately 93,000 clones, approximately 89% of them singletons, with around 1.8% in the top ten. The sample consisted of peripheral blood, taken in the first trimester of pregnancy. These receptors came from a female donor in good health, enrolled as a control in a pregnancy study. Both conserved end residues are part of each CDR3. Each record gives: J gene, clone size, V gene, D gene, CDR3 protein, CDR3 DNA. The D gene is left open where the match is weak. Not every row has a clone size; where given, it reads once, few, many or a size class.

j_gene: TRBJ1-2; abundance: NA; v_gene: TRBV27; d_gene: NA; CDR3aa: CASSEALKSGYTF; CDR3nt: TGTGCCAGCAGTGAGGCATTAAAGAGCGGCTACACCTTC
j_gene: TRBJ1-2; abundance: NA; v_gene: TRBV5-1; d_gene: NA; CDR3aa: CASSLEPGSYGYTF; CDR3nt: TGCGCCAGCAGCTTGGAGCCAGGAAGCTATGGCTACACCTTC
j_gene: TRBJ2-2; abundance: NA; v_gene: TRBV9; d_gene: TRBD1; CDR3aa: CASSPTGGRTGELFF; CDR3nt: TGTGCCAGCAGCCCAACAGGGGGTAGGACCGGGGAGCTGTTTTTT
j_gene: TRBJ1-2; abundance: NA; v_gene: TRBV29-1; d_gene: TRBD1; CDR3aa: CSVTGTGDGYTF; CDR3nt: TGCAGCGTCACCGGGACAGGGGATGGCTACACCTTC
j_gene: TRBJ2-1; abundance: NA; v_gene: TRBV11-2; d_gene: NA; CDR3aa: CASSWGGTNEQFF; CDR3nt: TGTGCCAGCAGCTGGGGTGGGACAAATGAGCAGTTCTTC
j_gene: TRBJ1-1; abundance: NA; v_gene: TRBV2; d_gene: NA; CDR3aa: CASKGALPHTEAFF; CDR3nt: TGTGCCAGCAAGGGAGCACTGCCCCACACTGAAGCTTTCTTT
j_gene: TRBJ1-2; abundance: NA; v_gene: TRBV9; d_gene: NA; CDR3aa: CASSVGGVNYGYTF; CDR3nt: TGTGCCAGCAGCGTAGGGGGAGTCAACTATGGCTACACCTTC
j_gene: TRBJ1-5; abundance: NA; v_gene: TRBV18; d_gene: NA; CDR3aa: CASSPEVDQPQHF; CDR3nt: TGTGCCAGCTCACCGGAGGTTGATCAGCCCCAGCATTTT
j_gene: TRBJ2-4; abundance: NA; v_gene: TRBV7-9; d_gene: TRBD1; CDR3aa: CASSRGQGRSIQYF; CDR3nt: TGTGCCAGCAGCCGGGGACAGGGTAGGAGCATTCAGTACTTC
j_gene: TRBJ1-2; abundance: NA; v_gene: TRBV18; d_gene: NA; CDR3aa: CASSPKTAPYTF; CDR3nt: TGTGCCAGCTCACCGAAGACAGCCCCCTACACCTTC
j_gene: TRBJ1-1; abundance: NA; v_gene: TRBV4-1; d_gene: TRBD1; CDR3aa: CASSQDLRGRREAFF; CDR3nt: TGCGCCAGCAGCCAAGACCTCAGGGGGCGCCGGGAAGCTTTCTTT
j_gene: TRBJ2-5; abundance: NA; v_gene: TRBV4-3; d_gene: NA; CDR3aa: CASSWSRAETQYF; CDR3nt: TGCGCCAGCAGCTGGAGCAGGGCAGAGACCCAGTACTTC
j_gene: TRBJ1-1; abundance: NA; v_gene: TRBV6-5; d_gene: TRBD1; CDR3aa: CASSLGQGAEAFF; CDR3nt: TGTGCCAGCAGTCTCGGACAGGGCGCTGAAGCTTTCTTT
j_gene: TRBJ2-1; abundance: once; v_gene: TRBV7-9; d_gene: NA; CDR3aa: CASSPTADLRYNEQFF; CDR3nt: TGTGCCAGCAGCCCGACAGCCGACCTCCGATACAATGAGCAGTTCTTC
j_gene: TRBJ2-7; abundance: few; v_gene: TRBV28; d_gene: TRBD1; CDR3aa: CASSLGDRGTYEQYF; CDR3nt: TGTGCCAGCAGTTTAGGGGACAGGGGGACCTACGAGCAGTACTTC
j_gene: TRBJ1-2; abundance: NA; v_gene: TRBV4-3; d_gene: NA; CDR3aa: CASSQDVPGSSYNYGYTF; CDR3nt: TGCGCCAGCAGCCAAGATGTCCCGGGAAGCTCTTATAACTATGGCTACACCTTC
j_gene: TRBJ2-2; abundance: NA; v_gene: TRBV29-1; d_gene: TRBD1; CDR3aa: CSVQGQGALNTGELFF; CDR3nt: TGCAGCGTCCAGGGACAGGGGGCATTGAACACCGGGGAGCTGTTTTTT
j_gene: TRBJ2-5; abundance: few; v_gene: TRBV27; d_gene: NA; CDR3aa: CASSLVREETQYF; CDR3nt: TGTGCCAGCAGTTTAGTCAGGGAAGAGACCCAGTACTTC
j_gene: TRBJ1-2; abundance: once; v_gene: TRBV21-1; d_gene: NA; CDR3aa: CASSKTGGDYNYGYTF; CDR3nt: TGTGCCAGCAGCAAAACTGGGGGCGATTATAACTATGGCTACACCTTC
j_gene: TRBJ1-5; abundance: NA; v_gene: TRBV4-3; d_gene: NA; CDR3aa: CASSQDLNSNQPQHF; CDR3nt: TGCGCCAGCAGCCAAGATCTAAATAGCAATCAGCCCCAGCATTTT
j_gene: TRBJ2-6; abundance: few; v_gene: TRBV15; d_gene: NA; CDR3aa: CATSSPDSSSGANVLTF; CDR3nt: TGTGCCACCAGCAGCCCCGACAGCAGCTCTGGGGCCAACGTCCTGACTTTC
j_gene: TRBJ2-3; abundance: once; v_gene: TRBV2; d_gene: TRBD1; CDR3aa: CASRLPIAGGDTDTQYF; CDR3nt: TGTGCCAGCAGGCTACCAATTGCAGGGGGCGACACAGATACGCAGTATTTT
j_gene: TRBJ1-5; abundance: NA; v_gene: TRBV7-2; d_gene: TRBD1; CDR3aa: CASSPGGIKPQHF; CDR3nt: TGTGCCAGCAGCCCAGGGGGTATTAAGCCCCAGCATTTT
j_gene: TRBJ2-3; abundance: NA; v_gene: TRBV13; d_gene: TRBD2; CDR3aa: CASTPEAGETDTQYF; CDR3nt: TGTGCCAGCACCCCGGAGGCGGGAGAGACAGATACGCAGTATTTT